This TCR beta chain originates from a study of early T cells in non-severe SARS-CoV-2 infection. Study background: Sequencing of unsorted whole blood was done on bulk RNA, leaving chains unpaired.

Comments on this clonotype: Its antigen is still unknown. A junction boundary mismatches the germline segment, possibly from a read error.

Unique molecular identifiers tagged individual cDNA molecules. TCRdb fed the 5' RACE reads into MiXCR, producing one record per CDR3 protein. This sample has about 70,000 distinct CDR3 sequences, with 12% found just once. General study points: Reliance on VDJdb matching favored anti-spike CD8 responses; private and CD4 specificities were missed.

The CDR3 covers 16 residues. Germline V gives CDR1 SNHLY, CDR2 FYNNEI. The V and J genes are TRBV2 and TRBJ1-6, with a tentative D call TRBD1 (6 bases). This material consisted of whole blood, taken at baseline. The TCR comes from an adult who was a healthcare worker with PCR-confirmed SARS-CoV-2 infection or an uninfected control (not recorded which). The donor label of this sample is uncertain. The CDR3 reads CASILGGDSNNSPLHF. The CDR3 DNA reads TGTGCCAGCATCCTAGGGGGAGACTCCAATAATTCACCCCTCCACTTT.